This passage covers 5 T cell receptor beta chains from one sample sequenced in a study of T cells in Graves' hyperthyroidism and ophthalmopathy. RNA transcripts served as the template for amplifying TCR beta CDR3 regions. A first-round RT-PCR of the TCR CDR3 used the HTBI primer set. TCRdb reprocessed the multiplex PCR reads via MiXCR and lists one record per CDR3 protein. Of 620,000 or so distinct CDR3 sequences in the sample, 13% to 15% are singletons; the top ten hold approximately 12%. Sequencing used blood. These TCRs come from a woman between 50 and 59 years old with Graves' ophthalmopathy.

Only a few counts were recorded for this clonotype. The J gene is TRBJ2-2, the V gene TRBV6-4; D possibly matches TRBD1 or TRBD2 (5 bases each). With 3 bases removed from V and 3 bases from J, the gap between germline ends came to 8 bases. The CDR3 length is 14 residues. CDR1 MRHNA and CDR2 SNTAGT come from the germline V gene. In DNA, the CDR3 is TGTGCCAGCAGTGAGGGGACCTACACCGGGGAGCTGTTTTTT. Amino acid sequence: CASSEGTYTGELFF.

This clonotype appeared a few times. The J gene is TRBJ2-3, the V gene TRBV5-1; maybe TRBD1 (5 bases). Trimming removed 4 bases from V and 2 bases from J, with 11 bases in between. The CDR3 spans 14 residues. The germline V gene encodes CDR1 SGHRS and CDR2 YFSETQ. The CDR3 region has the DNA TGCGCCAGCAGCCGACAGCAAAACACAGATACGCAGTATTTT. This translates into CASSRQQNTDTQYF.

The J gene is TRBJ1-2, the V gene TRBV5-1; no firm D call. The V gene's germline CDR1 is SGHRS and CDR2 YFSETQ. The germline V and J ends were trimmed by 4 bases and 8 bases, with 12 bases remaining between them. This CDR3 comprises 12 residues. The CDR3 DNA sequence: TGCGCCAGCAGCCAGGACGGGAAGGGCTACACCTTC. Protein product: CASSQDGKGYTF.

This clonotype was found many times. The chain employs TRBV30 and TRBJ2-2, with D possibly TRBD1 on 5 matching bases. The CDR3 sequence is 13 residues long. Germline assignment: CDR1 GTSNPN and CDR2 SVGIG (reference sequence). With 5 bases removed from V and 1 base from J, the gap between germline ends came to 8 bases. The CDR3 nucleotides read TGTGCCTGGCGAAGGGGGAACACCGGGGAGCTGTTTTTT. Its protein product is CAWRRGNTGELFF.

The sample holds many counts of this clonotype. J is TRBJ2-1 and V is TRBV20-1, with 8 bases identical to TRBD2. The germline V gene has CDR1 DFQATT and CDR2 SNEGSKA (reference sequence). The V and J ends lost 5 bases and 5 bases, in that order; junction bases with no gene match: 14. The CDR3 consists of 16 residues. In DNA form, the CDR3 reads TGCAGTGCTGACAAGACCCCGGGACTAGGAGACAATGAGCAGTTCTTC. Amino acid sequence: CSADKTPGLGDNEQFF.